This T cell receptor (beta chain) comes out of a study of control samples from healthy donors and cancer patients. TCRdb keeps only in-frame clones here, not all; method: immunoSEQ multiplex PCR. The table lists roughly 100,000 clones, more than 85% of them singletons, with roughly 19% in the top ten. The CDR3 is made up of 15 amino acids. Germline assignment: CDR1 SGHNT and CDR2 YYREEE (reference sequence). Losses at the gene ends were 4 bases for V and 1 base for J; bases not matched to a gene: 6. The origin of this receptor is a man in his fifties or sixties with lung cancer. V and J are TRBV5-4 and TRBJ1-2; 8 nucleotides match TRBD1. The sequencing sample was made of PBMCs. CDR3: CASSLGQGLNYGYTF. CDR3 nucleotides: TGTGCCAGCAGCCTAGGACAGGGCCTTAACTATGGCTACACCTTC. Full variable domain (rest looked up from reference TRBV5-4 and TRBJ1-2): ETGVTQSPTHLIKTRGQQVTLRCSSQSGHNTVSWYQQALGQGPQFIFQYYREEENGRGNFPPRFSGLQFPNYSSELNVNALELDDSALYLCASSLGQGLNYGYTFGSGTRLTVV.